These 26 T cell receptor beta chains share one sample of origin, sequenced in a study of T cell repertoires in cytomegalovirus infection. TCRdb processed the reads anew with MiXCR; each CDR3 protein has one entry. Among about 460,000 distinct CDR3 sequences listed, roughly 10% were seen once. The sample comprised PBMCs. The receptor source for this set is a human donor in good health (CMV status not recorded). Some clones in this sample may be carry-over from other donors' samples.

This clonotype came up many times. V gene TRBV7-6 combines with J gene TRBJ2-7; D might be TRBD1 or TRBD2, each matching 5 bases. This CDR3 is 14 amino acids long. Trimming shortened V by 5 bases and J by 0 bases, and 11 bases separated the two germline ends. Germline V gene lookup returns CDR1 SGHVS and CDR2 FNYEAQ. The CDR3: CASSQGRISYEQYF. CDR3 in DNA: TGTGCCAGCAGCCAGGGACGGATCTCCTACGAGCAGTACTTC.

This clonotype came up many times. The CDR3 sequence is CASSWLSGANVLTF. The CDR3 nucleotides read TGTGCCAGTAGTTGGTTGTCTGGGGCCAACGTCCTGACTTTC. The rearrangement links TRBV19 to TRBJ2-6; D not certain. The V end lost 5 bases, the J end lost 1 base, and 6 bases lay between the germline ends. This CDR3 is 14 amino acids long. Germline lookup yields CDR1 LNHDA and CDR2 SQIVND (reference sequence).

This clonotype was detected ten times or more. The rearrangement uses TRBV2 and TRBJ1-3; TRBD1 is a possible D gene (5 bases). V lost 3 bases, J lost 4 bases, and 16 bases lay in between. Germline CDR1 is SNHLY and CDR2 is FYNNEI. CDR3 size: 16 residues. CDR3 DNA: TGTGCCAGCAGTGAGCGCGTCGGGGGTACAGGAAACACCATATATTTT. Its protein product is CASSERVGGTGNTIYF.

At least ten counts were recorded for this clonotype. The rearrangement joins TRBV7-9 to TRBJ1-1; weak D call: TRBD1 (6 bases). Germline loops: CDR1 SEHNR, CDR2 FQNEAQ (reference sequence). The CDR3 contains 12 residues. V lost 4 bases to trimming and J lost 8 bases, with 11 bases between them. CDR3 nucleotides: TGTGCCAGCAGCTCCGGACAGACAGAAGCTTTCTTT. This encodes CASSSGQTEAFF.

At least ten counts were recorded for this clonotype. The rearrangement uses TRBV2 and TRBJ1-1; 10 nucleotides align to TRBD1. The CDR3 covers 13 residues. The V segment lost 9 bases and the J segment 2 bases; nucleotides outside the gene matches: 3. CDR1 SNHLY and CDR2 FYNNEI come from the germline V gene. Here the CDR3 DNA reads TGTGCCAGAAGGACAGGGGGTAACACTGAAGCTTTCTTT. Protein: CARRTGGNTEAFF.

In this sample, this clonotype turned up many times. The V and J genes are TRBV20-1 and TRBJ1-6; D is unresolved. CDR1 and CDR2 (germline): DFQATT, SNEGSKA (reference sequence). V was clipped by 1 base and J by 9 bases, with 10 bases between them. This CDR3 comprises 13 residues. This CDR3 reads CSARGGDGSPLHF. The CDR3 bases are TGCAGTGCTAGAGGGGGAGATGGTTCACCCCTCCACTTT.

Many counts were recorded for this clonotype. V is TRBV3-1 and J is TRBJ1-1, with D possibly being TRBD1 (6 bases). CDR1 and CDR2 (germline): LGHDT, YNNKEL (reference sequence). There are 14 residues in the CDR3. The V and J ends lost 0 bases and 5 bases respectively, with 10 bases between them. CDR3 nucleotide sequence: TGTGCCAGCAGCCAAGAGGGGGCTTGGACTGAAGCTTTCTTT. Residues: CASSQEGAWTEAFF.

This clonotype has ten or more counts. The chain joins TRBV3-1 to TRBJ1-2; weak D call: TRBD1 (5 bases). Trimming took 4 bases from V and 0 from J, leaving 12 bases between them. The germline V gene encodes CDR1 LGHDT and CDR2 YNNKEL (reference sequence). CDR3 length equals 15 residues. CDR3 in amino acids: CASSPRGAANYGYTF. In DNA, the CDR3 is TGTGCCAGCAGCCCGCGAGGGGCAGCTAACTATGGCTACACCTTC.

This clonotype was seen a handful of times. For the CDR3, the DNA is TGTGCCAGCCTCGGGGTCTGGGGACCCAGCACCGGGGAGCTGTTTTTT. This sequence encodes CASLGVWGPSTGELFF. The chain employs TRBV28 and TRBJ2-2; D is tentatively TRBD1 or TRBD2 (5 bases each). Germline V gene lookup returns CDR1 MDHEN and CDR2 SYDVKM. The V and J ends lost 8 bases and 4 bases respectively, with 20 bases between them. The CDR3 is 16 amino acids.

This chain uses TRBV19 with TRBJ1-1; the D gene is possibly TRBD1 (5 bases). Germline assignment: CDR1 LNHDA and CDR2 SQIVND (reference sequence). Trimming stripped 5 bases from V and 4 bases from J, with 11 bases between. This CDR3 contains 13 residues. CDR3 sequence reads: CASSDQGSTEAFF. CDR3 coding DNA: TGTGCCAGTAGTGATCAGGGCAGCACTGAAGCTTTCTTT.

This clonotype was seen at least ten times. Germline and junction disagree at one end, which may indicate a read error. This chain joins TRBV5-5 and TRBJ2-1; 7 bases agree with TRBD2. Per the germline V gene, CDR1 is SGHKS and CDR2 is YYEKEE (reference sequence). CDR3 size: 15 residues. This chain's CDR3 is CASSPTGTNYYEQFF. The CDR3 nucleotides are TGTGCCAGCAGCCCCACCGGGACTAACTACTATGAGCAGTTCTTC. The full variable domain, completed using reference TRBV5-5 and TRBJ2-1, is DAGVTQSPTHLIKTRGQQVTLRCSPISGHKSVSWYQQVLGQGPQFIFQYYEKEERGRGNFPDRFSARQFPNYSSELNVNALLLGDSALYLCASSPTGTNYYEQFFGPGTRLTVL.

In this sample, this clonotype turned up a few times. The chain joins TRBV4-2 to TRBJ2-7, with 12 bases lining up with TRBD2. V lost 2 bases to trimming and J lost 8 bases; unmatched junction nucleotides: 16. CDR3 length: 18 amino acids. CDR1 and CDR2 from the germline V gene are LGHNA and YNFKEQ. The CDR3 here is CASSQRGLRLAGEGKQYF. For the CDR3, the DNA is TGTGCCAGCAGCCAACGGGGGTTGAGACTAGCGGGAGAGGGGAAGCAGTACTTC.

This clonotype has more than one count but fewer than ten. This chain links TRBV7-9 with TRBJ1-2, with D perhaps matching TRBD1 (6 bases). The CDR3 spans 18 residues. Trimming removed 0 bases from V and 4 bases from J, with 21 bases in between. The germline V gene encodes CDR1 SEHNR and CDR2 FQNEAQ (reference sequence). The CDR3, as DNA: TGTGCCAGCAGCTTAGCCGGGACGGCGAGGGGGATTTTCTATGGCTACACCTTC. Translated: CASSLAGTARGIFYGYTF. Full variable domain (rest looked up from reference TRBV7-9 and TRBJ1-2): DTGVSQNPRHKITKRGQNVTFRCDPISEHNRLYWYRQTLGQGPEFLTYFQNEAQLEKSRLLSDRFSAERPKGSFSTLEIQRTEQGDSAMYLCASSLAGTARGIFYGYTFGSGTRLTVV.

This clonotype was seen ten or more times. The CDR3 region is CASMFGAGANTGELFF. The DNA for the CDR3 is TGTGCCAGCATGTTTGGCGCGGGGGCGAACACCGGGGAGCTGTTTTTT. The V call is TRBV28, the J call TRBJ2-2; 7 bases fit TRBD2. The trim removed 7 bases at V and 0 bases at J, leaving 8 bases unmatched. Germline CDR1 reads MDHEN; CDR2 reads SYDVKM. CDR3 size: 16 residues.

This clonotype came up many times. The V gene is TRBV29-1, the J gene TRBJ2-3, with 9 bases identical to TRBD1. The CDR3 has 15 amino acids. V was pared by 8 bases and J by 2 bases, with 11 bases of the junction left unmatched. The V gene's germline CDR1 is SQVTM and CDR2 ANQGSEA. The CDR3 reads CSILSGQGYTDTQYF. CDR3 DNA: TGCAGCATCCTCTCGGGACAGGGCTACACAGATACGCAGTATTTT.

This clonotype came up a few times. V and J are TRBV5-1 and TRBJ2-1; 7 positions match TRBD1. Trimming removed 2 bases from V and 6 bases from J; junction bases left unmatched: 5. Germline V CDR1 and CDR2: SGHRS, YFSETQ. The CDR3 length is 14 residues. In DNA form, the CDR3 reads TGCGCCAGCAGCTTAGGACAGGCTGGCAATGAGCAGTTCTTC. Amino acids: CASSLGQAGNEQFF.

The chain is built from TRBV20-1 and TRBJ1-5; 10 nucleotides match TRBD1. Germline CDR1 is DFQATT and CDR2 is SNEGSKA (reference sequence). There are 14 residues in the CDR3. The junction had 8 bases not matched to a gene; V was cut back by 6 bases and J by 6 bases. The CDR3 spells CSASLRDRGQPQHF. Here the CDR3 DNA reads TGCAGTGCCTCCCTCCGGGACAGGGGTCAGCCCCAGCATTTT.

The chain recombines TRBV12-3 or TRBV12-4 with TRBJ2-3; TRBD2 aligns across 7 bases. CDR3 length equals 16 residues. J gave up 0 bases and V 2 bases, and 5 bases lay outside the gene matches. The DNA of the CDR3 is TGTGCCAGCAGTTTACCTAGCGGAGCGAGCACAGATACGCAGTATTTT. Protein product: CASSLPSGASTDTQYF.

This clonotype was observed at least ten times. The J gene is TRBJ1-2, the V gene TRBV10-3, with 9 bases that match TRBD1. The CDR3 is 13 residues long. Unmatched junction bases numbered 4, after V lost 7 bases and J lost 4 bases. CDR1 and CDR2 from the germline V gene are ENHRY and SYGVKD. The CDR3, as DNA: TGTGCCATCAACGGACAGGGGTCCTATGGCTACACCTTC. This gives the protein CAINGQGSYGYTF.

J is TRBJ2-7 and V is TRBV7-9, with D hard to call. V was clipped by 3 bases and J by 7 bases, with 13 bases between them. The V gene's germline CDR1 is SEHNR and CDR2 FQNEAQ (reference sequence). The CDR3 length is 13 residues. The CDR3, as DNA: TGTGCCAGCAGCTTCGGAGTTCTTGAAGAGCAGTACTTC. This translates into CASSFGVLEEQYF.

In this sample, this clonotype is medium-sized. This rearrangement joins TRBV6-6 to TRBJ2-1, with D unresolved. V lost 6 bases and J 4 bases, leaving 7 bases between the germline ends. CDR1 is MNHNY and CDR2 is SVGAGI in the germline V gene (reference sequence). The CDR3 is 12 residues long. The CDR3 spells CASSRPYNEQFF. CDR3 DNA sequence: TGTGCCAGCAGCCGACCGTACAATGAGCAGTTCTTC.

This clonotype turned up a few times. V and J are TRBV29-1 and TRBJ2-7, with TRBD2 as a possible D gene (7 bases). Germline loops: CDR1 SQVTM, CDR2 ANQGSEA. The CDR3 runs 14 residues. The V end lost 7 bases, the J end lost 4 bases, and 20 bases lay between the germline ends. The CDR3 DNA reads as TGCAGCGCTGGAAACGGGGGGCGAGGGTACGAGCAGTACTTC. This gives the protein CSAGNGGRGYEQYF.

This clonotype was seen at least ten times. The CDR3 DNA is TGTGCCAGCAGCCAACACGGTGGCTACACCTTC. It encodes CASSQHGGYTF. J is TRBJ1-2 and V is TRBV4-2, with D unclear. With 2 bases removed from V and 7 bases from J, the gap between germline ends came to 5 bases. Germline-derived CDR1 and CDR2 are LGHNA and YNFKEQ. This CDR3 spans 11 amino acids.

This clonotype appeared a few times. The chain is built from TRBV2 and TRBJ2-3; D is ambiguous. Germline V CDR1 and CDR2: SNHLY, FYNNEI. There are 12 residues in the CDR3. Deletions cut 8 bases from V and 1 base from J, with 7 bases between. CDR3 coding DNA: TGTGCCAGCGAAGGAGGCACAGATACGCAGTATTTT. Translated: CASEGGTDTQYF.

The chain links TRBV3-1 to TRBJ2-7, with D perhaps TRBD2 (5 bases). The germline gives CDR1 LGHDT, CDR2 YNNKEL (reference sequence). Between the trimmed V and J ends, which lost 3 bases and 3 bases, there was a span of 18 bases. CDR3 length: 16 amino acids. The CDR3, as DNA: TGTGCCAGCAGCCACCTGCCTTATGGGAGAAACTACGAGCAGTACTTC. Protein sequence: CASSHLPYGRNYEQYF.

The CDR3 bases are TGTGCCAGCAGCCCCCCAGGTGAAAAACTGTTTTTT. Translated: CASSPPGEKLFF. The chain recombines TRBV7-4 with TRBJ1-4, with D hard to call. V was shortened by 5 bases and J by 7 bases, with 8 bases between the two germline ends. Germline values: CDR1 SGHVT, CDR2 SQSDAQ. The CDR3 has 12 residues.